These 27 T cell receptor beta chains came from one sample sequenced in a study of monozygotic twins with inflammatory bowel disease (dated by TCRdb to between 2017 and 2020). The protocol used for the library was 5' RACE. TCRdb shows the sequencer as Illumina HiSeq 2500. Following TCRdb reprocessing, every CDR3 protein sequence forms one entry, and DNA is not provided. The table of this sample itemizes 200,000 to 250,000 distinct CDR3 sequences. The ten largest make up about 8% of the sample. What was sequenced was blood. Source of these receptors: a human donor with ulcerative colitis or Crohn's disease, or a healthy co-twin of an affected twin (not recorded which).

This chain uses TRBV5-6 with TRBJ1-2. In germline, CDR1 is SGHDT, CDR2 YYEEEE. The CDR3 length is 13 residues. This CDR3 is CASSERGMDGYTF.

This chain links TRBV19 with TRBJ2-2; TCRdb names TRBD2, which stays unverified in the absence of DNA. The CDR3 is 14 residues long. The germline V gene encodes CDR1 LNHDA and CDR2 SQIVND (reference sequence). CDR3 in amino acids: CASSIQAGIGELFF.

The rearrangement joins TRBV4-2 to TRBJ2-7. This CDR3 has 14 residues. Per the germline V gene, CDR1 is LGHNA and CDR2 is YNFKEQ. The CDR3 protein is CASSQGDYSYEQYF.

The J gene is TRBJ2-2, the V gene TRBV5-1; the TCRdb call, TRBD1, lacks DNA for checking. The CDR3 sequence is 13 residues long. CDR1 is SGHRS, CDR2 YFSETQ, per germline. CDR3 sequence reads: CASSPGVTGELFF.

CDR3 sequence: CASSLLQLETQYF. The chain joins TRBV11-2 to TRBJ2-5; TCRdb calls TRBD2, which cannot be checked without DNA. This CDR3 comprises 13 residues. Germline V gene data show CDR1 as SGHAT and CDR2 as FQNNGV.

The chain carries TRBV7-8 and TRBJ2-7. CDR3 size: 11 residues. CDR1 and CDR2 from the germline V gene are SGHVS and FQNEAQ. The CDR3 protein is CASSTDYEQYF.

The chain employs TRBV19 and TRBJ1-5. Germline V CDR1 and CDR2: LNHDA, SQIVND (reference sequence). The CDR3 runs to 13 residues. CDR3 amino acids: CASSISSNQPQHF.

The V and J genes are TRBV14 and TRBJ2-5; TCRdb outputs TRBD1, but without DNA this stays unchecked. The germline V gene encodes CDR1 SGHDN and CDR2 FVKESK. This CDR3 has 16 amino acids. CDR3 residues: CASSQDYSPSGETQYF.

The chain recombines TRBV9 with TRBJ2-1; TCRdb's D gene call, TRBD2, goes unchecked for lack of DNA. This CDR3 is 18 amino acids long. Germline V gives CDR1 SGDLS, CDR2 YYNGEE. The CDR3 is CASSPLLSSGRHYNEQFF. Based on the CDR3 plus reference TRBV9 and TRBJ2-1, the full variable domain is DSGVTQTPKHLITATGQRVTLRCSPRSGDLSVYWYQQSLDQGLQFLIQYYNGEERAKGNILERFSAQQFPDLHSELNLSSLELGDSALYFCASSPLLSSGRHYNEQFFGPGTRLTVL.

This chain links TRBV10-3 with TRBJ1-5. Germline CDR1 reads ENHRY; CDR2 reads SYGVKD. The CDR3 extends over 14 amino acids. The CDR3: CAISESGGNQPQHF.

The J gene is TRBJ2-2, the V gene TRBV27; TCRdb's assignment of TRBD1 cannot be checked, as there is no DNA. Germline CDR1 reads MNHEY; CDR2 reads SMNVEV (reference sequence). The CDR3 runs to 17 residues. This chain's CDR3 is CASSLFQRGGSTGELFF.

CDR3 loop: CASSLFGAQTEAFF. The gene calls are TRBV28 and TRBJ1-1; the TRBD1 assignment by TCRdb is unverifiable without DNA. CDR1 and CDR2 from the germline V gene are MDHEN and SYDVKM. The CDR3 runs to 14 residues. Variable domain in full (rest from reference TRBV28 and TRBJ1-1): DVKVTQSSRYLVKRTGEKVFLECVQDMDHENMFWYRQDPGLGLRLIYFSYDVKMKEKGDIPEGYSVSREKKERFSLILESASTNQTSMYLCASSLFGAQTEAFFGQGTRLTVV.

This chain connects TRBV4-3 to TRBJ2-2. Germline values: CDR1 LGHNA, CDR2 YSLEER. This CDR3 has 15 amino acids. This CDR3 is CASSQDVEISGELFF.

V gene TRBV12-3 or TRBV12-4 combines with J gene TRBJ2-7; absent DNA, TCRdb's TRBD1 call cannot be checked. The CDR3 is 16 residues long. Here the CDR3 reads CASSILSGTRANEQYF.

The chain carries TRBV15 and TRBJ1-2; there is no DNA to check the TCRdb D call of TRBD1. From germline, CDR1 is LNHNV and CDR2 YYDKDF (reference sequence). The CDR3 is 13 residues long. This chain's CDR3 is CATSLGIDYGYTF. The full variable domain, in which reference TRBV15 and TRBJ1-2 provide the parts outside the CDR3, is DAMVIQNPRYQVTQFGKPVTLSCSQTLNHNVMYWYQQKSSQAPKLLFHYYDKDFNNEADTPDNFQSRRPNTSFCFLDIRSPGLGDTAMYLCATSLGIDYGYTFGSGTRLTVV.

The chain combines TRBV7-9 with TRBJ2-5. The CDR3 totals 15 residues. The germline CDR1 and CDR2 sequences are SEHNR and FQNEAQ (reference sequence). The CDR3 spells CASSLILGIQETQYF.

This chain joins TRBV29-1 and TRBJ2-7; TCRdb calls TRBD1, which cannot be checked without DNA. The CDR3 loop spans 12 amino acids. CDR1 SQVTM and CDR2 ANQGSEA come from the germline V gene. CDR3 sequence: CSVEVARDEQYF.

V and J are TRBV2 and TRBJ2-1. The CDR3 extends over 14 amino acids. Germline CDR1 SNHLY, CDR2 FYNNEI. The CDR3 here is CASKVVGSYNEQFF.

V gene TRBV3-1 combines with J gene TRBJ1-5; TCRdb names TRBD1, which stays unverified in the absence of DNA. The length of the CDR3 is 13 residues. Germline values: CDR1 LGHDT, CDR2 YNNKEL (reference sequence). CDR3 amino acids: CASGQGPDQPQHF.

This chain uses TRBV12-3 or TRBV12-4 with TRBJ2-5; TCRdb selects TRBD2, and the lack of DNA leaves this call unchecked. The CDR3 totals 14 residues. CDR3 sequence: CASRGLAGAGVQYF.

The V gene is TRBV27, the J gene TRBJ2-1; TCRdb calls TRBD2, which cannot be checked without DNA. Per germline, CDR1 MNHEY and CDR2 SMNVEV (reference sequence). The CDR3 extends over 16 amino acids. The CDR3 spells CASSFIAGGPYNEQFF.

The V call is TRBV15, the J call TRBJ2-1; TCRdb's assignment of TRBD1 cannot be checked, as there is no DNA. Germline assignment: CDR1 LNHNV and CDR2 YYDKDF (reference sequence). This CDR3 is 15 amino acids long. CDR3 residues: CATSRTGTGYNEQFF.

The chain is built from TRBV6-1 and TRBJ1-5; checking the TCRdb D call of TRBD1 is not possible without DNA. CDR1 and CDR2 (germline): MNHNS, SASEGT. This CDR3 contains 15 residues. CDR3 residues: CASRIQGISNQPQHF.

This sequence joins TRBV11-3 and TRBJ2-1. Per the germline V gene, CDR1 is SGHNT and CDR2 is YENEEA. The CDR3 has 16 amino acids. CDR3 sequence: CASSLDQGMGYNEQFF.

The chain recombines TRBV3-1 with TRBJ2-7; TCRdb names TRBD2, which stays unverified in the absence of DNA. There are 13 residues in the CDR3. Germline V gene sequence: CDR1 LGHDT, CDR2 YNNKEL (reference sequence). The CDR3 loop is CASSSPGLHEQYF.

This chain uses TRBV12-3 or TRBV12-4 with TRBJ2-2; absent DNA, TCRdb's TRBD1 call cannot be checked. CDR3 length: 15 residues. Here the CDR3 reads CASSPTWGNTGELFF.

V gene TRBV29-1 combines with J gene TRBJ1-1; TCRdb returns TRBD1, unconfirmable since there is no DNA. CDR1 SQVTM and CDR2 ANQGSEA come from the germline V gene. The CDR3 covers 16 residues. The CDR3 loop reads CSGGQGTREGATEAFF.